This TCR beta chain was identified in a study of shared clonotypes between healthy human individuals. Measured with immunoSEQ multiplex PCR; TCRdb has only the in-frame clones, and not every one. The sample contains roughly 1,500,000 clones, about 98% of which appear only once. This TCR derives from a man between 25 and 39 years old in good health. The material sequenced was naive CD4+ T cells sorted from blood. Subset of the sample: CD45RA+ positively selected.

CDR3 DNA sequence: TGTGCCATCAGTGAGCCGACACCTGGGAACTATGGCTACACCTTC. Translated, it gives CAISEPTPGNYGYTF. V and J are TRBV10-3 and TRBJ1-2; D is undetermined. This CDR3 is 15 amino acids long. V shed 2 bases and J shed 2 bases, with 12 bases lying between them. Germline V gives CDR1 ENHRY, CDR2 SYGVKD.